The source of this TCR beta chain is a study of TIL therapy for anti-PD-1-resistant metastatic lung cancer. Background on the study: Tumors carried a median about 1.5 non-synonymous mutations per megabase.

Time point in this sample: pre-treatment sample, taken before nivolumab and TIL therapy. Tumor tissue came from excised metastases, mostly pleural nodules or supraclavicular lymph nodes. Patients were adults with stage 4 NSCLC. Trimming stripped 0 bases from V and 2 bases from J, with 11 bases between. CDR3 length equals 15 residues. Germline V lookup: CDR1 GTSNPN, CDR2 SVGIG (reference sequence). The immunoSEQ assay was v3. The protocol was immunoSEQ multiplex PCR, while the TCRdb copy is restricted to in-frame clones and leaves out a portion. The table includes 45,000 to 60,000 clones, over 65% detected once.

The genes are TRBV30 and TRBJ1-3; D is unresolved. The source is a person between 30 and 79 years old with non-small cell lung cancer. This sample comprised tumor tissue, obtained at baseline. The CDR3 DNA reads TGTGCCTGGAGTGTATCTCGACTCCCTGGAAACACCATATATTTT. It encodes CAWSVSRLPGNTIYF.